The clone carrying this T cell receptor beta chain was picked up one time. Its antigen is as yet unknown. Regarding time point: blood 4 weeks post-SBRT, at nephrectomy. Sample treatment: 15 Gy SBRT to primary tumor, nephrectomy 4 weeks later. Nephrectomy followed 15 Gy stereotactic body radiation by 4 weeks. Assay used: immunoSEQ multiplex PCR; TCRdb lists only in-frame clones, some missing. The sample gives 150,000 to 200,000 clones, around 89% of which show up once; around 10% is in the top ten. This entry is derived from a study of radiation and T cells in renal cell carcinoma. Points from the study as a whole: Top tumor clonotypes rose in blood 2 weeks post-radiation, then contracted.

Germline V lookup: CDR1 MRHNA, CDR2 SNTAGT. V lost 2 bases to trimming and J lost 1 base; unmatched junction nucleotides: 15. The CDR3 extends over 21 amino acids. The clonotype comes from a woman aged 50 to 60 with renal cell carcinoma. The gene calls are TRBV6-4 and TRBJ2-6, with 9 positions matching TRBD1. The material was blood, obtained from a patient whose treatment included radiotherapy and nephrectomy. The CDR3 DNA reads TGTGCCAGCAGTGACCTTTGTTGTTTGCGGGACAGGGTATCTGGGGCCAACGTCCTGACTTTC. Translation gives CASSDLCCLRDRVSGANVLTF.